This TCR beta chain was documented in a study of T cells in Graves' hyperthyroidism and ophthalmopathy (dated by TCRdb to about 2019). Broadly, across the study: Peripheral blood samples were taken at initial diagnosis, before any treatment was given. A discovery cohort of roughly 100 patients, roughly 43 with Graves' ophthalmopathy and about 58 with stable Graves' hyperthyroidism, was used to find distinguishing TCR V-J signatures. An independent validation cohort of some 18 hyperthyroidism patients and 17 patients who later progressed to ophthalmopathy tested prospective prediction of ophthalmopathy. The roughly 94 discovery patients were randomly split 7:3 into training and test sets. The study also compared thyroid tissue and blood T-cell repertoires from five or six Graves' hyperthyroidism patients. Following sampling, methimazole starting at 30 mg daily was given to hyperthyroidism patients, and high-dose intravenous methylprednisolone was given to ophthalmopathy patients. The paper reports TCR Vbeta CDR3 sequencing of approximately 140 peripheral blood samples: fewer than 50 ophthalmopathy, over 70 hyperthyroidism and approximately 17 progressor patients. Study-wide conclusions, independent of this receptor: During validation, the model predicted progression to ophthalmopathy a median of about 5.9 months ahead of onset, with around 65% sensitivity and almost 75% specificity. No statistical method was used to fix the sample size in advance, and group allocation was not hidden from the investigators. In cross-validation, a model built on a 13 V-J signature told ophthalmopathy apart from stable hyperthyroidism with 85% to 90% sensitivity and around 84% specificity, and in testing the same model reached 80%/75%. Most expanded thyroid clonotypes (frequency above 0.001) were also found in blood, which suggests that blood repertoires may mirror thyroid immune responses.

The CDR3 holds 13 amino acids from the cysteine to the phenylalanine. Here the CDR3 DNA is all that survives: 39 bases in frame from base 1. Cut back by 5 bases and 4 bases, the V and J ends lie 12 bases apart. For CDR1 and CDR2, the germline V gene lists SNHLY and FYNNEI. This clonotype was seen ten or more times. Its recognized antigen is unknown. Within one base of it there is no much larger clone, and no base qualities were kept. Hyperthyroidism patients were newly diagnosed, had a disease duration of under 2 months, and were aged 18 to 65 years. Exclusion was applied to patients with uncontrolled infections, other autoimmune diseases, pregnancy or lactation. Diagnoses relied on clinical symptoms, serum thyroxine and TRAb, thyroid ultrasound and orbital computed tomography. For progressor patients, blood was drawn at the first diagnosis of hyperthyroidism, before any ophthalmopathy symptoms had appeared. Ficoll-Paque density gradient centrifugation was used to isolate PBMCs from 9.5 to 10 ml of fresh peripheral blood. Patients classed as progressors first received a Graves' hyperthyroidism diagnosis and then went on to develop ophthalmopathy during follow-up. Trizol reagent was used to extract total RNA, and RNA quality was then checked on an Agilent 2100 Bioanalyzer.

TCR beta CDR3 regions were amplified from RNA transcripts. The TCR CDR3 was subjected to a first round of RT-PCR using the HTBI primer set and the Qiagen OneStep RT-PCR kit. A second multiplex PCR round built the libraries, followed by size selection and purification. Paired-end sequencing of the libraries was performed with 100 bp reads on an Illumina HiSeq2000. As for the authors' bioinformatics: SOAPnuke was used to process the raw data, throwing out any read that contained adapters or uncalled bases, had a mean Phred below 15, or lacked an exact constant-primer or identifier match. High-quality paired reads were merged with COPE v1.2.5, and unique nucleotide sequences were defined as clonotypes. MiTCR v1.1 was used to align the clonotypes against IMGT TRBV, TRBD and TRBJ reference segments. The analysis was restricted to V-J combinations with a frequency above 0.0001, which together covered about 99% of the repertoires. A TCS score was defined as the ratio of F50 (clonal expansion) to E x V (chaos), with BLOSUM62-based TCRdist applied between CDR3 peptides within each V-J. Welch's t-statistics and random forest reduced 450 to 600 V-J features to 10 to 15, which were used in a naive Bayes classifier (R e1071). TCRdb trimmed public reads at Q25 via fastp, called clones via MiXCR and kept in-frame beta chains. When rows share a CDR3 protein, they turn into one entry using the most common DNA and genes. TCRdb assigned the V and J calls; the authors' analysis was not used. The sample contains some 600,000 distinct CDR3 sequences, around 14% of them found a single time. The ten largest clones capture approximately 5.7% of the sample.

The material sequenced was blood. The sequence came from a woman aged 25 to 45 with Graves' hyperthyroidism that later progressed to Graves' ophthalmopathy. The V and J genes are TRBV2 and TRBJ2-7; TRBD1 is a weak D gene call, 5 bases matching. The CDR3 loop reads CASSRSRQYEQYF. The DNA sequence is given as TGTGCCAGCAGTCGTTCGAGACAGTACGAGCAGTACTTC.